These T cell receptor beta chains were read from a single sample in a study of T cells in Graves' hyperthyroidism and ophthalmopathy. TCRdb itself ran the multiplex PCR reads through MiXCR, one entry per CDR3 protein. The sample includes 300,000 to 450,000 distinct CDR3 sequences, about a sixth of them seen just once. Sequencing was done on a sample of blood. These receptors all stem from a woman aged 25 to 39 with Graves' hyperthyroidism that later progressed to Graves' ophthalmopathy. The CDR3 runs from the conserved cysteine through the conserved F or W. A D gene is named only where the DNA matches it firmly. Clone sizes are given selectively: once, few, many, or a class where the clone is expanded.

J gene	V gene	D gene	clone size	CDR3 length	CDR3 DNA	CDR3 protein
TRBJ2-3	TRBV11-2	-	-	16	TGTGCCAGCAGCTTAGGAATCCATACTAGCACAGATACGCAGTATTTT	CASSLGIHTSTDTQYF
TRBJ1-3	TRBV4-1	-	-	15	TGCGCCAGCAGCCAAGGGGGCAGCTCTGGAAACACCATATATTTT	CASSQGGSSGNTIYF
TRBJ2-1	TRBV29-1	-	few	13	TGCAGCGTTGTCCAGGCAACCTACAATGAGCAGTTCTTC	CSVVQATYNEQFF
TRBJ2-1	TRBV27	TRBD2	-	15	TGTGCCAGCAGCCCTCAAGGACTAGCAAGCAATGAGCAGTTCTTC	CASSPQGLASNEQFF
TRBJ2-1	TRBV7-2	-	few	11	TGTGCCAGCAGCTATACTCTGAGTCAGTTCTTC	CASSYTLSQFF
TRBJ2-5	TRBV28	-	many	14	TGTGCCAGCAGTTCGATCAGGGTACAAGAGACCCAGTACTTC	CASSSIRVQETQYF
TRBJ2-3	TRBV19	-	many	13	TGTGCCAGTAGCATGACAGGCACAGATACGCAGTATTTT	CASSMTGTDTQYF
TRBJ1-2	TRBV6-2/TRBV6-3	TRBD1	-	18	TGTGCCAGCAGTTCCCGGACAGGGGGCCGCCGACTTAACTATGGCTACACCTTC	CASSSRTGGRRLNYGYTF
TRBJ2-2	TRBV20-1	-	-	13	TGCAGTGCTAGAGAGGCAACGACCGGGGAGCTGTTTTTT	CSAREATTGELFF
TRBJ2-2	TRBV5-4	-	few	14	TGTGCCAGCAGCGGGGGACTTAACACCGGGGAGCTGTTTTTT	CASSGGLNTGELFF
TRBJ2-3	TRBV7-9	-	few	15	TGTGCCAGCAGCTACGAAAATCTAGCGCCAGATACGCAGTATTTT	CASSYENLAPDTQYF
TRBJ1-1	TRBV5-1	TRBD1	many	13	TGCGCCAGCAGCAATCAGGGGGCCACTGAAGCTTTCTTT	CASSNQGATEAFF
TRBJ2-1	TRBV27	-	many	14	TGTGCCAGCAGTTTATCGAACGGCGGGATTGAGCAGTTCTTC	CASSLSNGGIEQFF
TRBJ1-1	TRBV11-1	-	many	14	TGTGCCAGCAGCTTAGCAGGGTCGAACACTGAAGCTTTCTTT	CASSLAGSNTEAFF
TRBJ2-7	TRBV4-2	TRBD2	-	14	TGTGCCAGCAGCCTCGGGACTAGCGCCTACGAGCAGTACTTC	CASSLGTSAYEQYF
TRBJ2-1	TRBV30	-	once	13	TGTGCCTGGAGATTTGGGGGGAGCAAGGAGCAGTTCTTC	CAWRFGGSKEQFF
TRBJ1-5	TRBV7-9	-	-	16	TGTGCCAGCAGCTCAACCAGTAAGGGTAGCAATCAGCCCCAGCATTTT	CASSSTSKGSNQPQHF
TRBJ2-5	TRBV2	-	few	14	TGTGCCAGCAGACGACACGTAGCCCAAGAGACCCAGTACTTC	CASRRHVAQETQYF
TRBJ2-2	TRBV5-8	-	few	14	TGTGCCAGCAGCTTTATGGTCGGAAGCGGGGAGCTGTTTTTT	CASSFMVGSGELFF
TRBJ1-5	TRBV19	-	-	17	TGTGCCAGTACCCCCGAGTTAGGATTGGGCGCAGGTCAGCCCCAGCATTTT	CASTPELGLGAGQPQHF
TRBJ2-1	TRBV9	TRBD1	many	14	TGTGCCAGCAGAGCGGGACAGGGGGCTGGGGAGCAGTTCTTC	CASRAGQGAGEQFF
TRBJ2-1	TRBV5-1	-	many	14	TGCGCCAGCAGCTTGGCGCAGATGGGGAATGAGCAGTTCTTC	CASSLAQMGNEQFF
TRBJ1-6	TRBV2	TRBD1	many	16	TGTGCCAGCAGTGCTGGGACAGGGGGCCGGAATTCACCCCTCCACTTT	CASSAGTGGRNSPLHF
TRBJ2-1	TRBV6-2/TRBV6-3	TRBD1	-	16	TGTGCCAGCAGCGGGACAGGGGGCAATAATGGCGATGAGCAGTTCTTC	CASSGTGGNNGDEQFF
TRBJ1-2	TRBV10-3	TRBD1	many	13	TGTGCCATCAGTGAACAGGGGGATAGTGGCTACACCTTC	CAISEQGDSGYTF
TRBJ2-1	TRBV9	-	few	14	TGTGCCAGCAGCCCCCGGGCCGAGGGGGATGAGCAGTTCTTC	CASSPRAEGDEQFF
TRBJ1-2	TRBV27	TRBD1	many	13	TGTGCCAGCAGTCGACAGGGTGACGGCGGCTACACCTTC	CASSRQGDGGYTF
TRBJ2-3	TRBV3-1	TRBD2	-	15	TGTGCCAGCAGCTTCAAACTAGCGGGGGTCAATACGCAGTATTTT	CASSFKLAGVNTQYF
TRBJ2-7	TRBV30	-	-	14	TGTGTCTGGAGTGTAGCCGAGTTTCCCTACGAGCAGTACTTC	CVWSVAEFPYEQYF
TRBJ1-2	TRBV10-3	-	many	13	TGTGCCATTTGGGGTGGGACACACTATGGCTACACCTTC	CAIWGGTHYGYTF
TRBJ1-4	TRBV20-1	TRBD1	-	12	TGCAGTGCTAGAGCCTGGGGACAGAAACTGTTTTTT	CSARAWGQKLFF
TRBJ2-3	TRBV3-1	TRBD2	many	20	TGTGCCAGCAGCCAAAGACCGGGACTAGCGGTCCCGCGGGGGACAGATACGCAGTATTTT	CASSQRPGLAVPRGTDTQYF
TRBJ1-5	TRBV9	-	-	14	TGTGCCAGCAGCGCTACAGGGATGGCTCAGCCCCAGCATTTT	CASSATGMAQPQHF
TRBJ2-1	TRBV11-2	-	few	15	TGTGCCAGCAGCTTAACGGGGGCAGCCAGAAATGAGCAGTTCTTC	CASSLTGAARNEQFF
TRBJ1-5	TRBV28	-	-	14	TGTGCCAGCAGTTATCCGGCCTTCCGTCAGCCCCAGCATTTT	CASSYPAFRQPQHF
TRBJ2-3	TRBV12-3/TRBV12-4	TRBD2	many	16	TGTGCCAGCAGTCAAGTAGCGGGGGGTAGCACAGATACGCAGTATTTT	CASSQVAGGSTDTQYF
TRBJ1-5	TRBV7-9	-	few	15	TGTGCCAGCAGCTCTGGGCAGGGGCTAAATCAGCCCCAGCATTTT	CASSSGQGLNQPQHF
TRBJ2-5	TRBV15	-	many	13	TGTGCCACCAGCCACCGGGACGCAGAGACCCAGTACTTC	CATSHRDAETQYF
TRBJ1-1	TRBV24-1	-	many	14	TGTGCCACCAGGTCGAGGGGTGGAAGCACTGAAGCTTTCTTT	CATRSRGGSTEAFF
TRBJ2-2	TRBV7-9	TRBD1	many	17	TGTGCCAGCAGCGCCCCCACTGGACAGGGCTTCACCGGGGAGCTGTTTTTT	CASSAPTGQGFTGELFF
TRBJ2-7	TRBV20-1	TRBD2	many	15	TGCAGTGCTAGAGATTTCAGCGGGAGTATCTACGAGCAGTACTTC	CSARDFSGSIYEQYF
TRBJ2-2	TRBV3-1	-	-	15	TGTGCCAGCAGCCAAGACAGGGGTCACACCGGGGAGCTGTTTTTT	CASSQDRGHTGELFF
TRBJ2-1	TRBV5-6	-	-	13	TGTGCCAGCAGCCAAACGGACGACAATGAGCAGTTCTTC	CASSQTDDNEQFF